A single sample is the source of the 21 T cell receptor beta chains below, sequenced in a study of shared clonotypes between healthy human individuals. Clones were sequenced by immunoSEQ multiplex PCR, and TCRdb holds only the in-frame ones, with some missing. Here the sample spans over a million clones, 70% to 80% being singletons. Sequenced: memory CD4+ T cells from PBMCs. Subset: CD45RA-negative fraction. The receptors derive from a man between 18 and 35 years old in good health. Some clones in this sample may be carry-over from other donors' samples.

The chain combines TRBV6-6 with TRBJ2-1, with D hard to call. The CDR3 is 12 amino acids. Germline V gene data show CDR1 as MNHNY and CDR2 as SVGAGI (reference sequence). V was trimmed by 6 bases and J by 7 bases, leaving 10 bases between them. The CDR3 DNA is TGTGCCAGCAGCCGACCTCCTAATGAGCAGTTCTTC. This translates into CASSRPPNEQFF.

The V call is TRBV7-9, the J call TRBJ2-1, with 7 positions matching TRBD2. CDR3 length: 15 amino acids. Germline V gene data show CDR1 as SEHNR and CDR2 as FQNEAQ (reference sequence). Trimming at V came to 2 bases and at J to 4 bases, leaving 5 bases not matched to a gene. The CDR3 sequence is CASSLTSVGYNEQFF. CDR3 bases: TGTGCCAGCAGCTTAACTAGCGTCGGTTACAATGAGCAGTTCTTC.

In this sample, this clone turned up once. V gene TRBV6-1 combines with J gene TRBJ1-5; D gene ambiguous. The germline V gene has CDR1 MNHNS and CDR2 SASEGT. Trimming left V 7 bases short and J 0 bases short, with 10 bases between. This CDR3 is built from 14 residues. CDR3 sequence: CASNQDYSNQPQHF. CDR3 DNA: TGTGCCAGCAATCAAGATTATAGCAATCAGCCCCAGCATTTT.

This clone was recorded a few times. The chain couples TRBV18 to TRBJ2-3; D possibly matches TRBD1 or TRBD2 (5 bases each). The V gene lost 4 bases and the J gene lost 5 bases, with 7 bases spanning the gap. Germline V gene lookup returns CDR1 KGHSH and CDR2 LQKENI. The CDR3 contains 12 residues. The DNA for the CDR3 is TGTGCCAGCTCACGAGGGGTAGATACGCAGTATTTT. Translation gives CASSRGVDTQYF.

The genes are TRBV2 and TRBJ1-1, with 9 bases that match TRBD1. J gave up 1 base and V 5 bases, and 2 bases lay outside the gene matches. Germline CDR1 and CDR2: SNHLY and FYNNEI. The CDR3 spans 14 residues. The chain's CDR3 is CASSQTGGNTEAFF. The CDR3 coding sequence is TGTGCCAGCAGTCAGACAGGGGGGAACACTGAAGCTTTCTTT.

The V call is TRBV5-8, the J call TRBJ1-2, with 8 nucleotides matching TRBD1. Trimming at V came to 5 bases and at J to 4 bases, leaving 7 bases not matched to a gene. The germline V gene has CDR1 SGHTS and CDR2 YDEGEE. The CDR3 contains 14 residues. The CDR3 region is CASRNRTGIYGYTF. The CDR3 DNA reads as TGTGCCAGCAGGAACCGGACAGGGATCTATGGCTACACCTTC.

The chain links TRBV5-1 to TRBJ2-7; 8 bases match TRBD1. The CDR3 covers 16 residues. Looked up from germline, CDR1 is SGHRS and CDR2 is YFSETQ. The V and J ends lost 2 bases and 3 bases, in that order; junction bases with no gene match: 10. The CDR3 sequence is CASSFGQGTGNYEQYF. The CDR3 region has the DNA TGCGCCAGCAGCTTTGGCCAGGGGACAGGTAACTACGAGCAGTACTTC.

This clone was observed once. The chain joins TRBV11-3 to TRBJ1-1; tentatively, D is TRBD1 (6 bases). The CDR3 covers 15 residues. Trimming stripped 3 bases from V and 0 bases from J, with 11 bases between. In germline, CDR1 is SGHNT, CDR2 YENEEA. CDR3: CASSLTGEMNTEAFF. The CDR3 DNA follows: TGTGCCAGCAGCTTGACAGGAGAGATGAACACTGAAGCTTTCTTT.

As regards this clone: The same CDR3 arises from other DNA sequences in this sample as well. The chain carries TRBV30 and TRBJ1-2; perhaps TRBD1 as D (5 bases). The length of the CDR3 is 12 residues. The V end was cut by 4 bases, the J end by 9 bases, with 15 bases between. The V gene's germline CDR1 is GTSNPN and CDR2 SVGIG (reference sequence). The CDR3 bases are TGTGCCTGGAAAGGACAACCTTCTAGCTACACCTTC. Translated, it gives CAWKGQPSSYTF.

This clone was picked up a small number of times. CDR3 DNA: TGCGCCAGCAGCTCCTCAGCGGGAGCGTCAGATACGCAGTATTTT. This sequence encodes CASSSSAGASDTQYF. The gene calls are TRBV5-1 and TRBJ2-3; 8 bases agree with TRBD2. V lost 3 bases and J lost 4; bases outside the gene matches: 7. This CDR3 has 15 amino acids. Germline V gene data show CDR1 as SGHRS and CDR2 as YFSETQ. Variable domain in full (rest from reference TRBV5-1 and TRBJ2-3): KAGVTQTPRYLIKTRGQQVTLSCSPISGHRSVSWYQQTPGQGLQFLFEYFSETQRNKGNFPGRFSGRQFSNSRSEMNVSTLELGDSALYLCASSSSAGASDTQYFGPGTRLTVL.

This rearrangement joins TRBV10-1 to TRBJ2-3; 8 positions agree with TRBD2. Germline V CDR1 and CDR2: WNHNN, SYGVQD (reference sequence). The CDR3 totals 15 residues. The ends lost 2 bases at V and 3 bases at J; junction bases unmatched: 4. The DNA of the CDR3 is TGCGCCAGCAGTGAGCAACTAGCGGATACAGATACGCAGTATTTT. This sequence encodes CASSEQLADTDTQYF.

This clone was found once. J is TRBJ2-7 and V is TRBV19; tentatively, D is TRBD1 (6 bases). CDR1 is LNHDA and CDR2 is SQIVND in the germline V gene (reference sequence). The CDR3 consists of 14 residues. The V gene lost 4 bases and the J gene lost 1 base, with 11 bases spanning the gap. The CDR3 reads CASSRPGQSYEQYF. In DNA, the CDR3 is TGTGCCAGTAGTAGACCAGGACAGTCCTACGAGCAGTACTTC. Together with reference TRBV19 and TRBJ2-7, the CDR3 gives the full variable domain: DGGITQSPKYLFRKEGQNVTLSCEQNLNHDAMYWYRQDPGQGLRLIYYSQIVNDFQKGDIAEGYSVSREKKESFPLTVTSAQKNPTAFYLCASSRPGQSYEQYFGPGTRLTVT.

The V call is TRBV28, the J call TRBJ1-4, with D tentatively TRBD1 (6 bases). There are 16 residues in the CDR3. CDR1 and CDR2 (germline): MDHEN, SYDVKM. Trimming took 6 bases from V and 3 from J, leaving 17 bases between them. In nucleotides, the CDR3 is TGTGCCAGCAGACTGAGGGCTGCAGGGGCTAATGAAAAACTGTTTTTT. This encodes CASRLRAAGANEKLFF.

J is TRBJ2-1 and V is TRBV2, with D unresolved. V was pared by 8 bases and J by 10 bases, with 12 bases between. The CDR3 covers 11 residues. Germline V gene lookup returns CDR1 SNHLY and CDR2 FYNNEI. The CDR3 sequence: CASVSVREQFF. Written as DNA, the CDR3 is TGTGCCAGCGTAAGCGTCAGGGAGCAGTTCTTC.

This rearrangement joins TRBV28 to TRBJ2-5, with 8 positions matching TRBD2. This CDR3 region has 15 residues. The trim removed 4 bases at V and 5 bases at J, leaving 9 bases unmatched. In germline, CDR1 is MDHEN, CDR2 SYDVKM. This CDR3 reads CASSSSGTSGETQYF. The CDR3 DNA sequence: TGTGCCAGCAGTTCATCCGGGACTAGTGGTGAGACCCAGTACTTC.

The chain recombines TRBV20-1 with TRBJ2-7, with no clear D. The CDR3 spans 11 residues. Germline CDR1 is DFQATT and CDR2 is SNEGSKA (reference sequence). The V gene lost 4 bases and the J gene lost 5 bases, with 9 bases spanning the gap. The CDR3 is CSATGPNEQYF. The CDR3 coding sequence is TGCAGTGCTACCGGCCCTAACGAGCAGTACTTC.

This chain uses TRBV29-1 with TRBJ2-5; D is ambiguous. Trimming took off 5 bases at V and 4 bases at J, with 5 bases between the two ends. The CDR3 extends over 10 amino acids. The germline CDR1 and CDR2 sequences are SQVTM and ANQGSEA. CDR3 region: CSVSRETQYF. DNA of the CDR3: TGCAGCGTTTCCAGAGAGACCCAGTACTTC.

Details on this clone: The sample holds other DNA sequences that translate to the same CDR3. The CDR3 reads CASSPGTVETQYF. The CDR3 nucleotides read TGTGCCAGCTCACCAGGGACAGTAGAGACCCAGTACTTC. The V call is TRBV18, the J call TRBJ2-5, with TRBD1 matching 7 bases. The CDR3 totals 13 residues. CDR1 KGHSH and CDR2 LQKENI come from the germline V gene. V lost 2 bases to trimming and J lost 4 bases; unmatched junction nucleotides: 1.

In DNA form, the CDR3 reads TGTGCCAGCAGCTTAGGCCTAGCGGGGAACACCGGGGAGCTGTTTTTT. Translating it yields CASSLGLAGNTGELFF. This chain uses TRBV7-8 with TRBJ2-2, with 8 bases identical to TRBD2. The CDR3 runs to 16 residues. Trimming cost V 1 base and J 1 base; bases outside gene matches: 2. Germline V gene lookup returns CDR1 SGHVS and CDR2 FQNEAQ.

The chain carries TRBV2 and TRBJ2-7; maybe TRBD1 (5 bases). Trimming pared 8 bases from V and 0 bases from J, leaving 20 bases between. Germline V gene sequence: CDR1 SNHLY, CDR2 FYNNEI. The CDR3 is 16 residues long. CDR3 DNA: TGTGCCAGCCTCCGACAAGGGGCCGTGAGCTCCTACGAGCAGTACTTC. This encodes CASLRQGAVSSYEQYF.

The chain links TRBV7-9 to TRBJ1-4; 7 nucleotides agree with TRBD1. CDR1 is SEHNR, CDR2 FQNEAQ, per germline (reference sequence). This CDR3 contains 17 residues. With 5 bases clipped from V and 0 bases from J, the junction kept 9 bases outside the gene matches. The CDR3 protein is CASSIGGTAPTNEKLFF. DNA for the CDR3: TGTGCCAGCAGCATTGGGGGGACAGCTCCAACTAATGAAAAACTGTTTTTT.